These 23 T cell receptor beta chains came from one sample sequenced in a study of T-cell reconstitution after alpha-beta-depleted transplantation in children. Unique molecular identifiers were used to barcode this TCRbeta library. TCRdb re-called the PCR reads with MiXCR, one entry per CDR3 protein. This sample has 600,000 to 800,000 distinct CDR3 sequences, with over 10% found just once. Sequenced material: PBMCs, taken before TCRalphabeta/CD19-depleted stem cell transplant. The receptors here all came from a girl aged 2 to 10 with congenital amegakaryocytic thrombocytopenia, due to receive a stem cell transplant.

This clonotype was seen at least ten times. The chain carries TRBV27 and TRBJ2-2, with TRBD2 identical over 11 bases. This CDR3 comprises 16 residues. CDR1 and CDR2 (germline): MNHEY, SMNVEV (reference sequence). Trimming removed 8 bases from V and 6 bases from J; junction bases left unmatched: 11. CDR3 nucleotides: TGTGCCAGCTTAGCAACTAGCGGGAGAGTTTCCGGGGAGCTGTTTTTT. Translation: CASLATSGRVSGELFF.

This clonotype was seen ten or more times. The junction and the germline gene differ at one end; a read error may be behind it. J is TRBJ2-5 and V is TRBV5-1, with D hard to call. Germline CDR1 reads SGHRS; CDR2 reads YFSETQ. This CDR3 has 12 amino acids. The CDR3 protein is CASSTYQETQYF. The DNA of the CDR3 is TGTGCCAGTAGTACGTACCAAGAGACCCAGTACTTC. Filled out from reference TRBV5-1 and TRBJ2-5, the complete variable domain reads KAGVTQTPRYLIKTRGQQVTLSCSPISGHRSVSWYQQTPGQGLQFLFEYFSETQRNKGNFPGRFSGRQFSNSRSEMNVSTLELGDSALYLCASSTYQETQYFGPGTRLLVL.

This clonotype was counted between two and nine times. The chain employs TRBV5-5 and TRBJ1-1; 9 bases align to TRBD1. Germline V gene sequence: CDR1 SGHKS, CDR2 YYEKEE (reference sequence). V was pared by 5 bases and J by 5 bases, with 4 bases of the junction left unmatched. The CDR3 sequence is 13 residues long. The CDR3, as DNA: TGTGCCAGCAGGACAGGGGGGGAGACTGAAGCTTTCTTT. Its translation: CASRTGGETEAFF.

The CDR3 DNA reads as TGCAGTGCGCGGACTAGCGGGTTTAACAATGAGCAGTTCTTC. Translating it yields CSARTSGFNNEQFF. This chain joins TRBV20-1 and TRBJ2-1, with 11 bases fitting TRBD2. Trimming removed 6 bases from V and 5 bases from J; junction bases left unmatched: 6. The CDR3 has 14 residues. Germline CDR1 is DFQATT and CDR2 is SNEGSKA (reference sequence).

This clonotype has just a few counts. V gene TRBV3-1 combines with J gene TRBJ2-5; either TRBD1 or TRBD2 may fit D (5 bases each). CDR1 and CDR2 from the germline V gene are LGHDT and YNNKEL (reference sequence). Trimming removed 4 bases from V and 3 bases from J, with 12 bases in between. The length of the CDR3 is 14 residues. The CDR3 protein is CASSRPGRKETQYF. DNA of the CDR3: TGTGCCAGCAGCCGCCCGGGGCGAAAAGAGACCCAGTACTTC.

CDR3 loop: CASRQQGATPGEQYF. CDR3 DNA: TGTGCCAGCAGACAACAGGGGGCCACCCCGGGGGAGCAGTACTTC. The rearrangement links TRBV12-3 or TRBV12-4 to TRBJ2-7; the match to TRBD1 covers 9 bases. This CDR3 has 15 residues. Losses at the gene ends were 6 bases for V and 7 bases for J; bases not matched to a gene: 13.

In the case of this clonotype: Germline and junction disagree at one end, which may indicate a read error. The chain carries TRBV6-2 or TRBV6-3 and TRBJ2-7; 10 positions match TRBD2. The CDR3 is 17 residues long. Germline loops: CDR1 MNHEY, CDR2 SVGEGT. Written as DNA, the CDR3 is TGTGCCAGCAGTTACGAGCCGTCTAGCGGGAGCCCCTACGAGCAGTCCTTC. Residues: CASSYEPSSGSPYEQSF.

The J gene is TRBJ2-2, the V gene TRBV7-2; 9 nucleotides line up with TRBD1. This CDR3 is built from 17 residues. CDR1 is SGHTA, CDR2 FQGNSA, per germline. With V trimmed by 5 bases and J by 7 bases, 14 bases remained unmatched. For the CDR3, the DNA is TGTGCCAGCAGCCTCCAATCCGGGACAGGGTTTAACGGGGAGCTGTTTTTT. Translating it yields CASSLQSGTGFNGELFF. The variable domain in full, with the rest retrieved from reference TRBV7-2 and TRBJ2-2, is GAGVSQSPSNKVTEKGKDVELRCDPISGHTALYWYRQSLGQGLEFLIYFQGNSAPDKSGLPSDRFSAERTGGSVSTLTIQRTQQEDSAVYLCASSLQSGTGFNGELFFGEGSRLTVL.

This clonotype was observed a few times. The chain couples TRBV6-1 to TRBJ2-5; 8 bases align to TRBD2. This CDR3 is built from 13 residues. The J segment lost 7 bases and the V segment lost 6 bases, leaving 7 bases of the junction unmatched. Germline V gene sequence: CDR1 MNHNS, CDR2 SASEGT. CDR3 DNA sequence: TGTGCCAGCAGGGGACTAGGGCGGTGGACCCAGTACTTC. Translated, it gives CASRGLGRWTQYF.

There are many counts of this clonotype. The chain links TRBV6-1 to TRBJ2-7; D is unclear. Between the trimmed V and J ends, which lost 8 bases and 1 base, there was a span of 15 bases. This CDR3 contains 14 residues. From germline, CDR1 is MNHNS and CDR2 SASEGT. CDR3 sequence reads: CASCPGFLSYEQYF. CDR3 DNA: TGTGCCAGCTGCCCCGGTTTTTTGTCCTACGAGCAGTACTTC.

This clonotype has just a few counts. V usage is TRBV12-3 or TRBV12-4 and J usage is TRBJ2-1, with 8 bases identical to TRBD2. The CDR3 is made up of 15 amino acids. The V gene end was trimmed by 7 bases and the J gene end by 6 bases; junction bases not matched to a gene: 11. DNA for the CDR3: TGTGCCAGCACTCCCGGACTAGCCGCCACCAATGAGCAGTTCTTC. Encoded protein: CASTPGLAATNEQFF.

This clonotype occurred many times. The chain has TRBV6-1 and TRBJ2-5; D is unresolved. Trimming shortened V by 7 bases and J by 1 base, and 10 bases separated the two germline ends. The V gene's germline CDR1 is MNHNS and CDR2 SASEGT. CDR3 length: 13 residues. The CDR3 is CASTDPPQETQYF. The CDR3 region has the DNA TGTGCCAGCACCGACCCCCCCCAAGAGACCCAGTACTTC.

This clonotype was counted a few times. As DNA, the CDR3 is TGCAGTGCTAGAGATTCCGGTGGGGGGCGAACTGAAGCTTTCTTT. Protein product: CSARDSGGGRTEAFF. V gene TRBV20-1 combines with J gene TRBJ1-1, with a tentative D call TRBD1 (6 bases). The CDR3 runs 15 residues. The V end lost 0 bases, the J end lost 5 bases, and 16 bases lay between the germline ends. The germline V gene encodes CDR1 DFQATT and CDR2 SNEGSKA (reference sequence).

This clonotype was recorded once. A much larger clone sits a single nucleotide away, making a read error possible. The chain joins TRBV27 to TRBJ2-1, with 10 nucleotides matching TRBD2. Germline V gene data show CDR1 as MNHEY and CDR2 as SMNVEV (reference sequence). J gave up 12 bases and V 10 bases, and 12 bases lay outside the gene matches. CDR3 length: 13 residues. The CDR3 bases are TGTGCCACCGGATTCTCTAGCGGGAGTGCGCAGTTCTTC. As protein: CATGFSSGSAQFF.

Notes on this clonotype: Possible read error: a much larger clone is one base away. The chain uses TRBV29-1 and TRBJ2-5; D gene ambiguous. The CDR3 has 12 amino acids. Germline V gene data show CDR1 as SQVTM and CDR2 as ANQGSEA. Here the CDR3 DNA reads TGCAGCGTTGAGGCATCCCAAGAGACCCAGTCCTTC. It translates to CSVEASQETQSF.

This clonotype was picked up many times. The V call is TRBV11-2, the J call TRBJ2-3, with 9 bases aligning to TRBD2. The germline V gene has CDR1 SGHAT and CDR2 FQNNGV. The J segment lost 1 base and the V segment lost 1 base, leaving 9 bases of the junction unmatched. This CDR3 has 18 residues. The CDR3 region is CASSLGATSGLRTDTQYF. The CDR3 nucleotides are TGTGCCAGCAGCTTAGGGGCCACTAGCGGGTTGCGCACAGATACGCAGTATTTT.

This clonotype was counted a few times. This chain connects TRBV5-1 to TRBJ2-1, with D uncertain. Trimming took off 2 bases at V and 6 bases at J, with 18 bases between the two ends. Germline V CDR1 and CDR2: SGHRS, YFSETQ. There are 16 residues in the CDR3. CDR3 DNA sequence: TGCGCCAGCAGCTTAGAATGGAGTGTAGGCCGCAATGAGCAGTTCTTC. This translates into CASSLEWSVGRNEQFF.

This chain uses TRBV5-1 with TRBJ1-1, with D unclear. The CDR3 covers 14 residues. Germline V CDR1 and CDR2: SGHRS, YFSETQ. Trimming removed 6 bases at V and 1 base at J, with 13 bases between. The CDR3 DNA is TGCGCCAGCACCGTCTCAGGCGAGAACACTGAAGCTTTCTTT. Protein product: CASTVSGENTEAFF.

This chain uses TRBV7-9 with TRBJ2-4; the match to TRBD2 covers 11 bases. Germline assignment: CDR1 SEHNR and CDR2 FQNEAQ (reference sequence). The ends lost 7 bases at V and 8 bases at J; junction bases unmatched: 7. The CDR3 is 14 amino acids. This chain's CDR3 is CASKLAGVTDIQYF. For the CDR3, the DNA is TGTGCCAGCAAACTAGCGGGAGTGACAGACATTCAGTACTTC.

This clonotype has a count of ten or more. The J gene is TRBJ2-7, the V gene TRBV12-3 or TRBV12-4; TRBD2 matches 8 bases. V lost 5 bases and J lost 7; bases outside the gene matches: 7. CDR3 size: 13 residues. The CDR3 DNA reads as TGTGCCAGCAGTGGACTAGCTGTCGAGGAGCAGTACTTC. This gives the protein CASSGLAVEEQYF.

J is TRBJ1-4 and V is TRBV12-3 or TRBV12-4; D is undetermined. CDR3 length: 14 residues. The V end was cut by 0 bases, the J end by 8 bases, with 10 bases between. The CDR3 region is CASSLALQWEKLFF. The CDR3 DNA reads TGTGCCAGCAGTTTAGCGTTACAGTGGGAAAAACTGTTTTTT.

V and J are TRBV7-9 and TRBJ1-3, with TRBD1 as a possible D gene (6 bases). Trimming took off 3 bases at V and 1 base at J, with 13 bases between the two ends. Germline CDR1 is SEHNR and CDR2 is FQNEAQ (reference sequence). The length of the CDR3 is 16 residues. The CDR3 coding sequence is TGTGCCAGCAGCTTGACCCGAACAGGGTCTGGAAACACCATATATTTT. Translation gives CASSLTRTGSGNTIYF. Using reference TRBV7-9 and TRBJ1-3 for the parts outside the CDR3, the full variable domain is DTGVSQNPRHKITKRGQNVTFRCDPISEHNRLYWYRQTLGQGPEFLTYFQNEAQLEKSRLLSDRFSAERPKGSFSTLEIQRTEQGDSAMYLCASSLTRTGSGNTIYFGEGSWLTVV.

The sample holds many counts of this clonotype. The rearrangement joins TRBV5-1 to TRBJ2-1; 7 bases fit TRBD1. The ends lost 3 bases at V and 6 bases at J; junction bases unmatched: 9. This CDR3 is built from 15 residues. Germline values: CDR1 SGHRS, CDR2 YFSETQ. This CDR3 is CASSSITTGRNEQFF. In nucleotides, the CDR3 is TGCGCCAGCAGCTCCATTACGACAGGGCGCAATGAGCAGTTCTTC.